One and the same sample provided the 27 T cell receptor beta chains below, sequenced in a study of response to subunit inactivated influenza vaccine. TCRdb recomputed calls from the RT-PCR reads with MiXCR, one row per CDR3 protein. Counted here are under 850,000 distinct CDR3 sequences, around 20% occurring once; the ten biggest clones make up roughly 10%. Material: PBMCs from blood, obtained more than 4 days after vaccination. The receptors come from a man aged 45-60 years who received an inactivated influenza vaccine.

This chain uses TRBV24-1 with TRBJ2-1, with 16 bases fitting TRBD2. The CDR3 contains 17 residues. The germline gives CDR1 KGHDR, CDR2 SFDVKD. Unmatched junction bases numbered 8, after V lost 5 bases and J lost 8 bases. The CDR3 reads CATSGGTGTSGRDEQFF. The CDR3 nucleotides read TGTGCCACCAGTGGGGGAACCGGGACTAGCGGGAGGGATGAGCAGTTCTTC.

V gene TRBV28 combines with J gene TRBJ2-7, with D possibly TRBD1 on 5 matching bases. V lost 4 bases, J lost 5 bases, and 12 bases lay in between. The CDR3 is made up of 13 amino acids. Germline values: CDR1 MDHEN, CDR2 SYDVKM. The CDR3 region has the DNA TGTGCCAGCAGTTCTGCAGGGAATCACGAGCAGTACTTC. Residues: CASSSAGNHEQYF.

The sample holds one count of this clonotype. J is TRBJ2-5 and V is TRBV4-3, with D perhaps matching TRBD2 (6 bases). Looked up from germline, CDR1 is LGHNA and CDR2 is YSLEER. This CDR3 spans 19 amino acids. Deletions cut 1 base from V and 2 bases from J, with 23 bases between. Written as DNA, the CDR3 is TGCGCCAGCAGCCAAGGGAGGTATTCCGGGGGAGCCCTACAAGAGACCCAGTACTTC. Translated, it gives CASSQGRYSGGALQETQYF.

The chain couples TRBV7-8 to TRBJ1-2; 7 nucleotides match TRBD1. The CDR3 loop spans 16 amino acids. Germline CDR1 and CDR2: SGHVS and FQNEAQ. V gave up 1 base and J gave up 2 bases; unmatched junction bases: 7. CDR3 coding DNA: TGTGCCAGCAGCTTAGGAACAGGGGACATAAACTATGGCTACACCTTC. Its translation: CASSLGTGDINYGYTF.

This sequence joins TRBV6-2 or TRBV6-3 and TRBJ1-5; 8 bases map to TRBD1. The trim removed 0 bases at V and 5 bases at J, leaving 18 bases unmatched. The germline V gene has CDR1 MNHEY and CDR2 SVGEGT. This CDR3 comprises 20 residues. CDR3 DNA: TGTGCCAGCAGTTACTCCCACTTCTACCTCAGGACAGGGAATTATCAGCCCCAGCATTTT. It yields the protein CASSYSHFYLRTGNYQPQHF.

The chain joins TRBV27 to TRBJ2-1; 10 nucleotides line up with TRBD2. The CDR3 is 16 residues long. Germline CDR1 reads MNHEY; CDR2 reads SMNVEV (reference sequence). The junction had 8 bases not matched to a gene; V was cut back by 4 bases and J by 5 bases. CDR3 nucleotides: TGTGCCAGCAGTTCCCCAGCGGGAGGGCCCAACAATGAGCAGTTCTTC. This codes for CASSSPAGGPNNEQFF.

This clonotype was seen a handful of times. V is TRBV7-9 and J is TRBJ1-2; D perhaps matches TRBD1 (5 bases). The ends were cut back, 3 bases at V and 5 bases at J, with 16 bases in the middle. CDR1 and CDR2 from the germline V gene are SEHNR and FQNEAQ (reference sequence). CDR3 length: 15 residues. This CDR3 reads CASSLLGGTLYGYTF. CDR3 sequence (DNA): TGTGCCAGCAGCTTGCTTGGGGGGACCTTGTATGGCTACACCTTC.

In its sample, this clonotype was seen a few times. This sequence joins TRBV5-1 and TRBJ2-1, with 14 bases matching TRBD2. V trimming: 3 bases; J trimming: 8 bases; junction bases outside the gene matches: 19. CDR1 and CDR2 (germline): SGHRS, YFSETQ. The CDR3 is 20 amino acids. CDR3 residues: CASSSRLAGGLGTFIHEQFF. CDR3 DNA sequence: TGCGCCAGCAGCTCCAGACTAGCGGGGGGGCTTGGTACATTTATCCATGAGCAGTTCTTC. The full variable domain, with the rest looked up from reference TRBV5-1 and TRBJ2-1, is KAGVTQTPRYLIKTRGQQVTLSCSPISGHRSVSWYQQTPGQGLQFLFEYFSETQRNKGNFPGRFSGRQFSNSRSEMNVSTLELGDSALYLCASSSRLAGGLGTFIHEQFFGPGTRLTVL.

This clonotype was recorded at least ten times. The DNA for the CDR3 is TGCAGCGTTCTTCTAGCGGGGTACAATGAGCAGTTCTTC. It is translated as CSVLLAGYNEQFF. The chain joins TRBV29-1 to TRBJ2-1, with 9 bases aligning to TRBD2. The CDR3 spans 13 residues. Germline assignment: CDR1 SQVTM and CDR2 ANQGSEA. The J segment lost 4 bases and the V segment lost 5 bases, leaving 3 bases of the junction unmatched.

The CDR3 reads CSARSLRGAAEAFF. The DNA of the CDR3 is TGCAGTGCTAGGTCCCTTCGAGGAGCGGCTGAAGCTTTCTTT. The chain has TRBV20-1 and TRBJ1-1, with D uncertain. The germline V gene encodes CDR1 DFQATT and CDR2 SNEGSKA (reference sequence). V lost 3 bases and J lost 6, with 17 bases in between. The CDR3 contains 14 residues.

This clonotype was seen a few times. This sequence joins TRBV7-2 and TRBJ2-1; unclear D gene. The germline V gene has CDR1 SGHTA and CDR2 FQGNSA. The V and J ends lost 3 bases and 6 bases respectively, with 18 bases between them. The CDR3 contains 16 residues. CDR3 residues: CASSFLTRSTGNEQFF. The CDR3 DNA follows: TGTGCCAGCAGCTTTCTCACACGCTCGACGGGCAATGAGCAGTTCTTC. Full variable domain (remainder filled in from reference TRBV7-2 and TRBJ2-1): GAGVSQSPSNKVTEKGKDVELRCDPISGHTALYWYRQSLGQGLEFLIYFQGNSAPDKSGLPSDRFSAERTGGSVSTLTIQRTQQEDSAVYLCASSFLTRSTGNEQFFGPGTRLTVL.

In this sample, this clonotype turned up a few times. The rearrangement joins TRBV4-2 to TRBJ2-3, with D unclear. The CDR3 loop spans 13 amino acids. CDR1 LGHNA and CDR2 YNFKEQ come from the germline V gene. V was clipped by 0 bases and J by 10 bases, with 11 bases between them. The CDR3, as DNA: TGTGCCAGCAGCCAAGATTCCTCCTCCCCGCAGTATTTT. The encoded protein is CASSQDSSSPQYF.

V gene TRBV28 combines with J gene TRBJ2-5; D is uncertain. CDR1 MDHEN and CDR2 SYDVKM come from the germline V gene. This CDR3 comprises 12 residues. V was trimmed by 2 bases and J by 5 bases, leaving 6 bases between them. CDR3 coding DNA: TGTGCCAGCAGTTTAATATGGGAGACCCAGTACTTC. It codes for CASSLIWETQYF.

V and J are TRBV4-1 and TRBJ2-5, with TRBD2 matching over 7 bases. The germline CDR1 and CDR2 sequences are MGHRA and YSYEKL. V shed 8 bases, J shed 0 bases, and the junction held 3 bases outside the gene matches. This CDR3 contains 13 residues. The CDR3: CASGRGYQETQYF. The CDR3 nucleotides read TGCGCCAGCGGGAGGGGATACCAAGAGACCCAGTACTTC.

This clonotype was seen ten or more times. The rearrangement links TRBV4-2 to TRBJ2-1, with TRBD2 identical over 8 bases. J gave up 0 bases and V 0 bases, and 10 bases lay outside the gene matches. Looked up from germline, CDR1 is LGHNA and CDR2 is YNFKEQ. The length of the CDR3 is 19 residues. As DNA, the CDR3 is TGTGCCAGCAGCCAAGATCACAGTGGAGCGGGGGCCTCCTACAATGAGCAGTTCTTC. Protein product: CASSQDHSGAGASYNEQFF.

The chain carries TRBV7-3 and TRBJ2-7; 10 positions agree with TRBD1. J was trimmed by 6 bases and V by 5 bases; bases with no gene match: 4. Germline V gene sequence: CDR1 SGHTA, CDR2 FQGTGA. This CDR3 contains 13 residues. CDR3 sequence reads: CASSQGQGFEQYF. As DNA, the CDR3 is TGTGCCAGCAGCCAGGGACAGGGGTTCGAGCAGTACTTC.

This clonotype occurred a few times. The chain recombines TRBV12-5 with TRBJ2-1; D could derive from TRBD1 or TRBD2 (5 bases each). V lost 4 bases to trimming and J lost 9 bases, with 16 bases between them. CDR1 is LGHNT and CDR2 is FRNRAP in the germline V gene. This CDR3 spans 14 amino acids. The CDR3 DNA sequence: TGTGCTAGTGGTTCAACCGGGACGGTGGGTGAGCAGTTCTTC. It codes for CASGSTGTVGEQFF. Filled out from reference TRBV12-5 and TRBJ2-1, the complete variable domain reads DARVTQTPRHKVTEMGQEVTMRCQPILGHNTVFWYRQTMMQGLELLAYFRNRAPLDDSGMPKDRFSAEMPDATLATLKIQPSEPRDSAVYFCASGSTGTVGEQFFGPGTRLTVL.

The genes are TRBV7-9 and TRBJ2-5, with D tentatively TRBD1 (6 bases). The CDR3 extends over 15 amino acids. Germline V gene data show CDR1 as SEHNR and CDR2 as FQNEAQ (reference sequence). V lost 5 bases and J lost 5, with 18 bases in between. This CDR3 reads CASSPETGSGETQYF. The CDR3 nucleotides read TGTGCCAGCAGCCCGGAAACAGGGTCCGGTGAGACCCAGTACTTC. The full variable domain, with the rest looked up from reference TRBV7-9 and TRBJ2-5, is DTGVSQNPRHKITKRGQNVTFRCDPISEHNRLYWYRQTLGQGPEFLTYFQNEAQLEKSRLLSDRFSAERPKGSFSTLEIQRTEQGDSAMYLCASSPETGSGETQYFGPGTRLLVL.

This clonotype came up a few times. The CDR3: CASSQGVPTQGAQYF. The DNA for the CDR3 is TGTGCCAGCAGCCAAGGGGTCCCGACCCAGGGGGCCCAGTACTTC. The chain carries TRBV4-2 and TRBJ2-5; 7 nucleotides match TRBD1. CDR1 is LGHNA and CDR2 is YNFKEQ in the germline V gene. With V trimmed by 1 base and J by 9 bases, 11 bases remained unmatched. This CDR3 contains 15 residues.

The V call is TRBV9, the J call TRBJ1-2; D gene uncertain. The ends were cut back, 0 bases at V and 6 bases at J, with 3 bases in the middle. Germline lookup yields CDR1 SGDLS and CDR2 YYNGEE. This CDR3 region has 11 residues. CDR3: CASSVDDGYTF. The CDR3 nucleotides are TGTGCCAGCAGCGTAGATGATGGCTACACCTTC.

This clonotype turned up a few times. The V and J genes are TRBV20-1 and TRBJ1-5, with D unclear. The CDR3 totals 14 residues. The ends were cut back, 6 bases at V and 2 bases at J, with 14 bases in the middle. Germline CDR1 is DFQATT and CDR2 is SNEGSKA (reference sequence). CDR3 in DNA: TGCAGTGCCCCCCCGCGGCTTGGCAATCAGCCCCAGCATTTT. It is translated as CSAPPRLGNQPQHF.

The gene calls are TRBV5-5 and TRBJ1-3; tentative D call: TRBD1 (5 bases). CDR1 and CDR2 from the germline V gene are SGHKS and YYEKEE (reference sequence). Trimming removed 4 bases from V and 4 bases from J, with 15 bases in between. The CDR3 runs 15 residues. The CDR3 coding sequence is TGTGCCAGCAGCCGGAACAGGAATAGGGGAAACACCATATATTTT. Amino acid sequence: CASSRNRNRGNTIYF.

This clonotype turned up a few times. This chain connects TRBV25-1 to TRBJ1-4; D possibly corresponds to TRBD1 (5 bases). This CDR3 is 15 amino acids long. V was shortened by 2 bases and J by 3 bases, with 10 bases between the two germline ends. Germline CDR1 MGHDK, CDR2 SYGVNS. The chain's CDR3 is CASSELGASNEKLFF. In DNA, the CDR3 is TGTGCCAGCAGTGAACTAGGGGCTTCTAATGAAAAACTGTTTTTT.

The rearrangement links TRBV18 to TRBJ2-3, with D perhaps TRBD1 (5 bases). The ends were cut back, 1 base at V and 1 base at J, with 6 bases in the middle. The CDR3 loop spans 14 amino acids. Germline V lookup: CDR1 KGHSH, CDR2 LQKENI. CDR3 sequence: CASSPRRGTDTQYF. The CDR3, as DNA: TGTGCCAGCTCACCACGCAGGGGCACAGATACGCAGTATTTT. The complete variable domain, with remaining parts taken from reference TRBV18 and TRBJ2-3, reads NAGVMQNPRHLVRRRGQEARLRCSPMKGHSHVYWYRQLPEEGLKFMVYLQKENIIDESGMPKERFSAEFPKEGPSILRIQQVVRGDSAAYFCASSPRRGTDTQYFGPGTRLTVL.

The gene calls are TRBV28 and TRBJ2-3, with no clear D. Trimming took 3 bases from V and 2 from J, leaving 12 bases between them. The CDR3 length is 15 residues. The V gene's germline CDR1 is MDHEN and CDR2 SYDVKM. The CDR3 coding sequence is TGTGCCAGCAGTTTTATTAGGCAGCACACAGATACGCAGTATTTT. Translated, it gives CASSFIRQHTDTQYF.

V usage is TRBV15 and J usage is TRBJ2-1; TRBD2 matches at 11 bases. The germline gives CDR1 LNHNV, CDR2 YYDKDF (reference sequence). The CDR3 has 18 amino acids. J was trimmed by 6 bases and V by 5 bases; bases with no gene match: 15. The CDR3, as DNA: TGTGCCACCAGCGGTACCGGGGATAGCGGGAGGGGGAGCAATGAGCAGTTCTTC. This translates into CATSGTGDSGRGSNEQFF.

For the CDR3, the DNA is TGTGCTAGTGGTTTTTGGGGGGCCACCGGCGCCGGGGAGCTGTTTTTT. This encodes CASGFWGATGAGELFF. The V call is TRBV12-5, the J call TRBJ2-2; D may correspond to TRBD1 or TRBD2 (6 bases each). CDR1 is LGHNT and CDR2 is FRNRAP in the germline V gene. The CDR3 covers 16 residues. The V gene lost 3 bases and the J gene lost 6 bases, with 17 bases spanning the gap. The full variable domain, in which reference TRBV12-5 and TRBJ2-2 provide the parts outside the CDR3, is DARVTQTPRHKVTEMGQEVTMRCQPILGHNTVFWYRQTMMQGLELLAYFRNRAPLDDSGMPKDRFSAEMPDATLATLKIQPSEPRDSAVYFCASGFWGATGAGELFFGEGSRLTVL.